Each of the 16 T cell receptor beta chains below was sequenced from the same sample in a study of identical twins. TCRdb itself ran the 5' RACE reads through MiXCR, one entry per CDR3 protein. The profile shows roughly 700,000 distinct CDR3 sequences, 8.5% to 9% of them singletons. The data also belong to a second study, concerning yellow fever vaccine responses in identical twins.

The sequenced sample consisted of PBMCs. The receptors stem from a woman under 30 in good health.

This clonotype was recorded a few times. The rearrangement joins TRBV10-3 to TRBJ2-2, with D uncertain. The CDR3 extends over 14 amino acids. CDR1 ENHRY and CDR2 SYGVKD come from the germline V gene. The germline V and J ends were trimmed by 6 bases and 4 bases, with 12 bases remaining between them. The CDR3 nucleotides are TGTGCCATCAGGCCAGGACCCGGCACCGGGGAGCTGTTTTTT. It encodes CAIRPGPGTGELFF.

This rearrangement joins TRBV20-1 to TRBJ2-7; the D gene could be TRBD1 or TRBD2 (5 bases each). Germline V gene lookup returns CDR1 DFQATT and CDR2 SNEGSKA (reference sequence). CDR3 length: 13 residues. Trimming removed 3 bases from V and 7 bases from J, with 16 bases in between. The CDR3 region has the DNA TGCAGTGCTAGTTTGGGGACGTCGTTTGAGCAGTACTTC. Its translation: CSASLGTSFEQYF.

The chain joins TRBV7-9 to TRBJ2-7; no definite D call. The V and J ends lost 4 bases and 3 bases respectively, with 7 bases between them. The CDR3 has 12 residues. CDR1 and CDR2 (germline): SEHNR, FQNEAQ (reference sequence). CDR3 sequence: CASSSAIYEQYF. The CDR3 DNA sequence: TGTGCCAGCAGCTCGGCCATCTACGAGCAGTACTTC.

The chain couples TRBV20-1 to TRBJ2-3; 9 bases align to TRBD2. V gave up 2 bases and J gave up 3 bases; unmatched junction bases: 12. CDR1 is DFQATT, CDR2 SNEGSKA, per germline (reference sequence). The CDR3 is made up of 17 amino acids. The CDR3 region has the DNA TGCAGTGCTAGATCGGGGTGGGCTAGCGGGATGACAGATACGCAGTATTTT. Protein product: CSARSGWASGMTDTQYF.

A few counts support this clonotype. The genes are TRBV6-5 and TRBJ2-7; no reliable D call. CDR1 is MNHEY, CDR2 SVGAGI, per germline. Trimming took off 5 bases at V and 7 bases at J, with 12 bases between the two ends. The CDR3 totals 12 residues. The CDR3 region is CASSKTSREQYF. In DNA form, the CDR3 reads TGTGCCAGCAGTAAAACTTCACGGGAGCAGTACTTC.

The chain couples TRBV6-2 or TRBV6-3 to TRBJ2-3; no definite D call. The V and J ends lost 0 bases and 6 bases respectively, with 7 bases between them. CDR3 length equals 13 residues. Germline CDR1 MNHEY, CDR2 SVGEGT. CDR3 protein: CASSYSRADTQYF. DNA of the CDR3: TGTGCCAGCAGTTACTCGCGTGCTGATACGCAGTATTTT.

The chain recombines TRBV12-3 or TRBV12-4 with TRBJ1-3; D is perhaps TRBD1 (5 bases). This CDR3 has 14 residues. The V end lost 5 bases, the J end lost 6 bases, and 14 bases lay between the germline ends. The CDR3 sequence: CASSKRRGANTIYF. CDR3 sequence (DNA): TGTGCCAGCAGTAAGAGGAGGGGTGCAAACACCATATATTTT.

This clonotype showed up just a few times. CDR3 sequence (DNA): TGCAGTGGGGATGATCGGGACAGGTTCGCCTACGAGCAGTACTTC. Its protein product is CSGDDRDRFAYEQYF. V usage is TRBV20-1 and J usage is TRBJ2-7; 8 bases are a match to TRBD1. The germline gives CDR1 DFQATT, CDR2 SNEGSKA (reference sequence). The V and J ends lost 7 bases and 2 bases, in that order; junction bases with no gene match: 13. The CDR3 consists of 15 residues.

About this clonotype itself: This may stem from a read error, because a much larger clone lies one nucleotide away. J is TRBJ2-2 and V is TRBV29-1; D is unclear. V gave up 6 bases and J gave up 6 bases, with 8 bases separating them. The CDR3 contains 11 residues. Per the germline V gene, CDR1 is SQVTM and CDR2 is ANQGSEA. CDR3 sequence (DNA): TGCAGCGTAGGCAGTTCCGGGGAGCTGTTTTTT. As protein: CSVGSSGELFF.

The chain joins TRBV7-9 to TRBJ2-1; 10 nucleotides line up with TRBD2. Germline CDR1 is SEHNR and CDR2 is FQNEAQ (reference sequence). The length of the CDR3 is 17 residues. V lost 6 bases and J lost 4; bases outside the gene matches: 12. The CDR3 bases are TGTGCCAGCAGGGCCTACTCCGGGACTAGCGCATACAATGAGCAGTTCTTC. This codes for CASRAYSGTSAYNEQFF.

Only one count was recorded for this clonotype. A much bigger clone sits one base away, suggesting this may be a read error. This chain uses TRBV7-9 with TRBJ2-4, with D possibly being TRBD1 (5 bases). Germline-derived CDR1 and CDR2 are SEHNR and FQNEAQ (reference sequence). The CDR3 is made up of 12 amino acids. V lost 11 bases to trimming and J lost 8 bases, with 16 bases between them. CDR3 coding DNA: TGTGCCGCGCGGAGAGAAGGGGACATTCAGTACTTC. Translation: CAARREGDIQYF.

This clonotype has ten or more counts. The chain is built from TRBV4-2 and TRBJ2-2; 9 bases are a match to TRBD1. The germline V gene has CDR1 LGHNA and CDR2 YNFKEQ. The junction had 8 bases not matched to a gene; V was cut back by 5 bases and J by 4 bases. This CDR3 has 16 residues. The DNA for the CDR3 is TGTGCCAGCAGCTTCGGGGGACAGGGTGTCACCGGGGAGCTGTTTTTT. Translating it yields CASSFGGQGVTGELFF.

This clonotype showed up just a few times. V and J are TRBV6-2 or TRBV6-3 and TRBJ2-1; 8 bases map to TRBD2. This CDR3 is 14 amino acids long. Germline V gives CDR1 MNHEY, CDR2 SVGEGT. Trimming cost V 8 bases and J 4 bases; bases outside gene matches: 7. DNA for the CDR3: TGTGCCAGCCTTTCCCCTAGCGGGTACAATGAGCAGTTCTTC. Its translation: CASLSPSGYNEQFF.

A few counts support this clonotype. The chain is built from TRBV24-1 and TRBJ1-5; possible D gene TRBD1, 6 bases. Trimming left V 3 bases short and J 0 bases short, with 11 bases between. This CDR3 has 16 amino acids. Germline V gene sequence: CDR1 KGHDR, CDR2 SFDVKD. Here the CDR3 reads CATSDGTPNSNQPQHF. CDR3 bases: TGTGCCACCAGTGATGGGACACCTAATAGCAATCAGCCCCAGCATTTT.

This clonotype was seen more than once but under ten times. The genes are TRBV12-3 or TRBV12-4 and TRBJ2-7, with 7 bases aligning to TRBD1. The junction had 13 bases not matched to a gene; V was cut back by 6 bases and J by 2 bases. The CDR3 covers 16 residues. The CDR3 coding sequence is TGTGCCAGCAGACCTGACTACAGGGGATGGACCTACGAGCAGTACTTC. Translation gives CASRPDYRGWTYEQYF.

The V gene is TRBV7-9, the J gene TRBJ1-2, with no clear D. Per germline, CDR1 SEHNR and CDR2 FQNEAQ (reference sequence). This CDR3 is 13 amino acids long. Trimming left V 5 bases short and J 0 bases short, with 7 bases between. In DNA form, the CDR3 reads TGTGCCAGCAGCGGTGATCCTAACTATGGCTACACCTTC. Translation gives CASSGDPNYGYTF.